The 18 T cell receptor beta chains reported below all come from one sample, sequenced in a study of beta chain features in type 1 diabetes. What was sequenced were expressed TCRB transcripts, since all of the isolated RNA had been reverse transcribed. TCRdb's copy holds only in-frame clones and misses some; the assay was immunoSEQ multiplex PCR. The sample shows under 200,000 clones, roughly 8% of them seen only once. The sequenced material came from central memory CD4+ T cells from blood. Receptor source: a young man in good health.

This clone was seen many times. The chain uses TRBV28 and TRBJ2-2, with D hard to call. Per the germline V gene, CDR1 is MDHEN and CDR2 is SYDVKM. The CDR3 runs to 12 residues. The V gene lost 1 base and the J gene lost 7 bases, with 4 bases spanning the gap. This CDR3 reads CASSLSVGELFF. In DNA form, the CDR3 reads TGTGCCAGCAGTTTATCCGTCGGGGAGCTGTTTTTT.

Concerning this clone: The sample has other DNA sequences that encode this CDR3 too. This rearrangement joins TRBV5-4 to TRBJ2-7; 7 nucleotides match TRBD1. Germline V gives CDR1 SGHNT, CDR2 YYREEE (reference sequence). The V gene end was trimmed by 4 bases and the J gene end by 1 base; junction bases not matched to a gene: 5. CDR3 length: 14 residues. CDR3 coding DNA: TGTGCCAGCAGCCCGGGACAGCGTTCCTACGAGCAGTACTTC. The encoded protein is CASSPGQRSYEQYF.

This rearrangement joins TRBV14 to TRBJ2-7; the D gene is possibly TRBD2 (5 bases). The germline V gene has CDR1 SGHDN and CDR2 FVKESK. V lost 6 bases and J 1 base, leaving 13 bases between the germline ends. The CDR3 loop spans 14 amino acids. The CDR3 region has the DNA TGTGCCAGCAGTCTAACCTGGACTTCCTACGAGCAGTACTTC. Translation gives CASSLTWTSYEQYF. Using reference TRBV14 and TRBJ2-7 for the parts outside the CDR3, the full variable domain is EAGVTQFPSHSVIEKGQTVTLRCDPISGHDNLYWYRRVMGKEIKFLLHFVKESKQDESGMPNNRFLAERTGGTYSTLKVQPAELEDSGVYFCASSLTWTSYEQYFGPGTRLTVT.

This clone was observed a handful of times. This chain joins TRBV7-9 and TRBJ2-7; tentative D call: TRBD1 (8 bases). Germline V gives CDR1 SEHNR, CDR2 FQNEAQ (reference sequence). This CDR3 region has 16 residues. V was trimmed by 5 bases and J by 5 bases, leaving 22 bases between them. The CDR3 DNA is TGTGCCAGCAGCACGTACAGGGGGGGGGATGGAGACGAGCAGTACTTC. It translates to CASSTYRGGDGDEQYF. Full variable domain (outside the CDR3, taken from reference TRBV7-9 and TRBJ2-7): DTGVSQNPRHKITKRGQNVTFRCDPISEHNRLYWYRQTLGQGPEFLTYFQNEAQLEKSRLLSDRFSAERPKGSFSTLEIQRTEQGDSAMYLCASSTYRGGDGDEQYFGPGTRLTVT.

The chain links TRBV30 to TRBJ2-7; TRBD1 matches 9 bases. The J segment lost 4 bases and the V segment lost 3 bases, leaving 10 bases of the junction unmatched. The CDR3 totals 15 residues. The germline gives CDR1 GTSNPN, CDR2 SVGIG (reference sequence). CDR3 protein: CAWSKTGTGRYEQYF. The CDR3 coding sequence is TGTGCCTGGAGCAAAACCGGGACAGGGCGGTACGAGCAGTACTTC. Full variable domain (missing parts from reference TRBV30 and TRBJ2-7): SQTIHQWPATLVQPVGSPLSLECTVEGTSNPNLYWYRQAAGRGLQLLFYSVGIGQISSEVPQNLSASRPQDRQFILSSKKLLLSDSGFYLCAWSKTGTGRYEQYFGPGTRLTVT.

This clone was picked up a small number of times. The CDR3 region is CASSPRTGPYEQYF. The CDR3 DNA reads as TGTGCCAGCAGCCCAAGGACAGGCCCCTACGAGCAGTACTTC. The chain combines TRBV7-9 with TRBJ2-7; 7 bases match TRBD1. This CDR3 is built from 14 residues. Trimming removed 5 bases from V and 2 bases from J; junction bases left unmatched: 6. Germline assignment: CDR1 SEHNR and CDR2 FQNEAQ (reference sequence).

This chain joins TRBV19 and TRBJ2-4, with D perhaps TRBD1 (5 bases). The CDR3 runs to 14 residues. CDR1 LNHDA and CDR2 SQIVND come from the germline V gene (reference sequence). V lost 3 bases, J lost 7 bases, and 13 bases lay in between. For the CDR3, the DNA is TGTGCCAGTAGTATCGGGCAGGGATTGAACATTCAGTACTTC. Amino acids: CASSIGQGLNIQYF.

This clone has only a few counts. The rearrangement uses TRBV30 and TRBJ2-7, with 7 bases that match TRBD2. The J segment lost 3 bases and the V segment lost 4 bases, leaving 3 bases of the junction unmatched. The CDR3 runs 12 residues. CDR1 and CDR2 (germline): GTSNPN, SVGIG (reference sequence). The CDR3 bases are TGTGCCTGGACTAGCGGACTCTACGAGCAGTACTTC. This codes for CAWTSGLYEQYF.

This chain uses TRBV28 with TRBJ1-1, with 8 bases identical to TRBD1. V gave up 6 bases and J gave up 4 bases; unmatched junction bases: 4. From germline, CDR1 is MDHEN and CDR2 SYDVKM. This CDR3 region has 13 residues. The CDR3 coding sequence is TGTGCCAGCAGCCTCAGGGGGCTCACTGAAGCTTTCTTT. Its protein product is CASSLRGLTEAFF.

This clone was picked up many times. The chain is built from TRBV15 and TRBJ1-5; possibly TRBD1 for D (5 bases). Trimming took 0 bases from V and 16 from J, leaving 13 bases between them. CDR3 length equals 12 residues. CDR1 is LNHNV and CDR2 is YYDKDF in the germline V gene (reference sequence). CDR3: CATSRDGTAIHF. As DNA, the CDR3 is TGTGCCACCAGCAGAGATGGGACTGCCATACATTTT.

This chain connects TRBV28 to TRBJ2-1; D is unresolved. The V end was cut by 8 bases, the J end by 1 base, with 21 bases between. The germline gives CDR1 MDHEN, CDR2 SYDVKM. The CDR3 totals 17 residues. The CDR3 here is CASRTLAVGWSYNEQFF. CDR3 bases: TGTGCCAGCCGCACCCTGGCGGTTGGTTGGTCCTACAATGAGCAGTTCTTC. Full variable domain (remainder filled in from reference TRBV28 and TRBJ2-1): DVKVTQSSRYLVKRTGEKVFLECVQDMDHENMFWYRQDPGLGLRLIYFSYDVKMKEKGDIPEGYSVSREKKERFSLILESASTNQTSMYLCASRTLAVGWSYNEQFFGPGTRLTVL.

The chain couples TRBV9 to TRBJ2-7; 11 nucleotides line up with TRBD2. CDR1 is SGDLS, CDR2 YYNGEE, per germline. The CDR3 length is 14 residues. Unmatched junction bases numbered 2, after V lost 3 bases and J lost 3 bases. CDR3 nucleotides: TGTGCCAGCAGCGGCGGGACTAGCGGCTACGAGCAGTACTTC. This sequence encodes CASSGGTSGYEQYF.

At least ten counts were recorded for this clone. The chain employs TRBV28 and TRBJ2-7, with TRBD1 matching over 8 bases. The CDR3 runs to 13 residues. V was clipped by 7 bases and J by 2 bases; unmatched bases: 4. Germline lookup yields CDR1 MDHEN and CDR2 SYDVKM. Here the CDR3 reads CASKEQGAYEQYF. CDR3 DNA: TGTGCCAGCAAGGAACAGGGGGCCTACGAGCAGTACTTC. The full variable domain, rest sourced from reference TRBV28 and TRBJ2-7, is DVKVTQSSRYLVKRTGEKVFLECVQDMDHENMFWYRQDPGLGLRLIYFSYDVKMKEKGDIPEGYSVSREKKERFSLILESASTNQTSMYLCASKEQGAYEQYFGPGTRLTVT.

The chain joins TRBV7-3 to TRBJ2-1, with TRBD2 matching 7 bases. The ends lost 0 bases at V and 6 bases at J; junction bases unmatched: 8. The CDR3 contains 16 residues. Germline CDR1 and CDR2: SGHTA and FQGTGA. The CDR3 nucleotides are TGTGCCAGCAGCTTAACTCCGGGAGGCCTCATCAATGAGCAGTTCTTC. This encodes CASSLTPGGLINEQFF.

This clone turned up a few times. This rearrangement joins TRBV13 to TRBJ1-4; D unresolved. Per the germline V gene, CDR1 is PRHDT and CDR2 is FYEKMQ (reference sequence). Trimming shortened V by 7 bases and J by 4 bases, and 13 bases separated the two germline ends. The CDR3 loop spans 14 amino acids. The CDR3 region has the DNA TGTGCCAGCACCGTCAGGAACTTTAATGAAAAACTGTTTTTT. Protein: CASTVRNFNEKLFF.

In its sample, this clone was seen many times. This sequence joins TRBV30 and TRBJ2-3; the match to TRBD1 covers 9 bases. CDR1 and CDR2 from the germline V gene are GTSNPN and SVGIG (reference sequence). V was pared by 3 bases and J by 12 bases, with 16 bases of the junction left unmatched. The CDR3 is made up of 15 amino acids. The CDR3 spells CAWRPIEMDRGTQYF. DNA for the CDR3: TGTGCCTGGAGACCCATAGAAATGGACAGGGGCACACAGTATTTT.

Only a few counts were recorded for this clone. CDR3 sequence: CASSFLQGGADTQYF. In nucleotides, the CDR3 is TGTGCCAGCAGCTTCCTACAGGGAGGGGCAGATACGCAGTATTTT. The chain combines TRBV7-2 with TRBJ2-3; D is possibly TRBD2 (7 bases). Germline CDR1 is SGHTA and CDR2 is FQGNSA. The CDR3 runs 15 residues. V was shortened by 3 bases and J by 4 bases, with 14 bases between the two germline ends.

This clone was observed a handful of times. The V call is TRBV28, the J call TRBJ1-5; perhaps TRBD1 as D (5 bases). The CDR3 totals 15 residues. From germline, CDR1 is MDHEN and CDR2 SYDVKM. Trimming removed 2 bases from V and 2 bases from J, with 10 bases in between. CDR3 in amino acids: CASSLGGDRNQPQHF. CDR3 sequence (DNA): TGTGCCAGCAGTTTAGGAGGGGACCGCAATCAGCCCCAGCATTTT.